A single sample is the source of the 32 T cell receptor beta chains below, sequenced in a study of neurological immune-mediated disorders. As for time point: longitudinal time-point 3. One entry per CDR3 protein results from TCRdb running MiXCR on the 5' RACE reads. The sample contains roughly 48,000 distinct CDR3 sequences, approximately 12% of which appear only once. Sequencing was performed on PBMCs. The receptors were gathered from a male donor with HTLV-1-associated myelopathy (HAM/TSP).

This clonotype was recorded many times. This sequence joins TRBV5-1 and TRBJ2-3, with 8 bases identical to TRBD2. CDR3 length: 15 amino acids. V was clipped by 2 bases and J by 3 bases; unmatched bases: 5. Germline V gives CDR1 SGHRS, CDR2 YFSETQ. DNA of the CDR3: TGCGCCAGCAGCTTTAGCGGGGATATGACAGATACGCAGTATTTT. Protein: CASSFSGDMTDTQYF.

In this sample, this clonotype turned up a few times. V usage is TRBV5-1 and J usage is TRBJ1-3, with D uncertain. CDR3 size: 14 residues. From germline, CDR1 is SGHRS and CDR2 YFSETQ. Trimming took 4 bases from V and 0 from J, leaving 8 bases between them. The CDR3, as DNA: TGCGCCAGCAGCCACGGGTTCTCTGGAAACACCATATATTTT. Amino acid sequence: CASSHGFSGNTIYF.

This clonotype was counted many times. The CDR3 region has the DNA TGTGCCAGCAGCGCCACAGGGTTCGATTCACCCCTCCACTTT. It is translated as CASSATGFDSPLHF. The chain employs TRBV9 and TRBJ1-6; tentatively, D is TRBD1 (6 bases). The CDR3 consists of 14 residues. Germline V gene sequence: CDR1 SGDLS, CDR2 YYNGEE. The V and J ends lost 3 bases and 8 bases respectively, with 12 bases between them.

The chain couples TRBV12-3 or TRBV12-4 to TRBJ2-3, with D tentatively TRBD1 (5 bases). Trimming cost V 0 bases and J 6 bases, with 19 bases left between them. The CDR3 covers 17 residues. The CDR3 region is CASSLARRLSWGDTQYF. The CDR3, as DNA: TGTGCCAGCAGTTTAGCGCGTCGGCTCTCCTGGGGCGATACGCAGTATTTT.

Ten or more counts support this clonotype. V is TRBV10-3 and J is TRBJ1-6; D is unclear. The CDR3 sequence is 15 residues long. Per the germline V gene, CDR1 is ENHRY and CDR2 is SYGVKD. V was pared by 3 bases and J by 3 bases, with 9 bases between. CDR3 bases: TGTGCCATCAGTGAACCCTCGGGCTATAATTCACCCCTCCACTTT. It codes for CAISEPSGYNSPLHF.

To note about this clonotype: At one of its ends the junction is not consistent with the germline gene, which may arise from a read error. The chain links TRBV5-1 to TRBJ2-2; D perhaps matches TRBD1 (7 bases). Germline V CDR1 and CDR2: SGHRS, YFSETQ. CDR3 length: 16 residues. CDR3 nucleotide sequence: TGCGCCAGCACTCGTGGCGGGACAGAGAACACCCGGGAGCTGTTTTTT. Its translation is CASTRGGTENTRELFF.

This clonotype came up many times. The J gene is TRBJ2-1, the V gene TRBV27, with D unresolved. The CDR3 runs to 15 residues. Germline V gives CDR1 MNHEY, CDR2 SMNVEV (reference sequence). Trimming pared 7 bases from V and 2 bases from J, leaving 15 bases between. CDR3 loop: CASTLTTDPYNEQFF. CDR3 bases: TGTGCCAGCACCCTCACCACGGACCCCTACAATGAGCAGTTCTTC.

This clonotype was recorded a few times. The rearrangement joins TRBV5-1 to TRBJ1-5; 7 bases map to TRBD1. The J segment lost 6 bases and the V segment lost 2 bases, leaving 8 bases of the junction unmatched. The germline V gene has CDR1 SGHRS and CDR2 YFSETQ. This CDR3 region has 15 residues. The DNA for the CDR3 is TGCGCCAGCAGCTTCACAGGGGATCACAGTCAGCCCCAGCATTTT. Amino acids: CASSFTGDHSQPQHF.

At least ten counts were recorded for this clonotype. For the CDR3, the DNA is TGTGCCAGCAGCTTACGGTTGACGGGGGGGTCCGGGGAGCTGTTTTTT. The encoded protein is CASSLRLTGGSGELFF. The chain employs TRBV11-2 and TRBJ2-2, with 8 bases aligning to TRBD2. The CDR3 has 16 residues. V dropped 2 bases and J dropped 6; count of bases not matched to a gene: 8. The germline V gene encodes CDR1 SGHAT and CDR2 FQNNGV.

This clonotype was observed many times. This chain links TRBV11-2 with TRBJ2-1, with 12 bases identical to TRBD2. The CDR3 loop spans 19 amino acids. In germline, CDR1 is SGHAT, CDR2 FQNNGV. The V segment lost 7 bases and the J segment 6 bases; nucleotides outside the gene matches: 19. CDR3 protein: CASIDRGGLAGGLRNEQFF. CDR3 sequence (DNA): TGTGCCAGCATCGACCGAGGCGGGCTAGCGGGGGGGCTGCGCAATGAGCAGTTCTTC.

This clonotype occurred many times. The rearrangement uses TRBV5-5 and TRBJ1-1, with 7 bases that match TRBD1. The CDR3 sequence is 13 residues long. Germline loops: CDR1 SGHKS, CDR2 YYEKEE (reference sequence). The ends lost 5 bases at V and 6 bases at J; junction bases unmatched: 7. The CDR3 coding sequence is TGTGCCAGCAGTTCGACAGGGATCGCTGAAGCTTTCTTT. Translating gives CASSSTGIAEAFF.

The genes are TRBV11-2 and TRBJ2-2; 8 nucleotides agree with TRBD1. This CDR3 contains 16 residues. V lost 2 bases and J lost 5; bases outside the gene matches: 7. Per the germline V gene, CDR1 is SGHAT and CDR2 is FQNNGV. The CDR3 sequence: CASSLTWQGATGELFF. For the CDR3, the DNA is TGTGCCAGCAGCTTAACTTGGCAGGGGGCTACCGGGGAGCTGTTTTTT.

This clonotype was recorded many times. This chain joins TRBV5-1 and TRBJ1-1; the match to TRBD1 covers 8 bases. The CDR3 length is 18 residues. V was clipped by 4 bases and J by 1 base; unmatched bases: 15. The germline V gene encodes CDR1 SGHRS and CDR2 YFSETQ. The CDR3 coding sequence is TGCGCCAGCAGCGCCACGACAGGGGCGTGGAGGACGAACACTGAAGCTTTCTTT. Translating it yields CASSATTGAWRTNTEAFF.

This clonotype was detected many times. The V gene is TRBV29-1, the J gene TRBJ1-1, with D unresolved. With 4 bases removed from V and 0 bases from J, the gap between germline ends came to 15 bases. This CDR3 has 15 residues. Germline V CDR1 and CDR2: SQVTM, ANQGSEA. This CDR3 reads CSVAAGWGMNTEAFF. The DNA for the CDR3 is TGCAGCGTTGCCGCCGGGTGGGGAATGAACACTGAAGCTTTCTTT.

The chain employs TRBV30 and TRBJ2-5; 8 bases map to TRBD1. V lost 3 bases to trimming and J lost 2 bases; unmatched junction nucleotides: 2. The CDR3 has 13 residues. Germline lookup yields CDR1 GTSNPN and CDR2 SVGIG (reference sequence). The chain's CDR3 is CAWRNRGQETQYF. CDR3 bases: TGTGCCTGGAGGAACAGGGGGCAAGAGACCCAGTACTTC.

This clonotype was counted many times. The chain carries TRBV5-5 and TRBJ1-2, with D perhaps TRBD1 (5 bases). Germline V gene lookup returns CDR1 SGHKS and CDR2 YYEKEE (reference sequence). This CDR3 spans 12 amino acids. Trimming stripped 0 bases from V and 5 bases from J, with 5 bases between. The CDR3: CASSLAGYGYTF. Written as DNA, the CDR3 is TGTGCCAGCAGCTTGGCAGGGTATGGCTACACCTTC.

Ten or more counts support this clonotype. The chain has TRBV12-3 or TRBV12-4 and TRBJ1-4, with D tentatively TRBD1 (6 bases). V was trimmed by 2 bases and J by 0 bases, leaving 13 bases between them. The CDR3 runs 17 residues. This chain's CDR3 is CASSLWIRGATNEKLFF. In nucleotides, the CDR3 is TGTGCCAGCAGTTTATGGATCAGGGGTGCAACTAATGAAAAACTGTTTTTT.

This clonotype was recorded at least ten times. DNA for the CDR3: TGTGCCAGCAGCTTCCTGGAAAATTCACCCCTCCACTTT. Encoded protein: CASSFLENSPLHF. The chain links TRBV7-8 to TRBJ1-6; D is unclear. V was shortened by 3 bases and J by 7 bases, with 7 bases between the two germline ends. The V gene's germline CDR1 is SGHVS and CDR2 FQNEAQ. The CDR3 consists of 13 residues.

This clonotype was seen ten or more times. J is TRBJ2-5 and V is TRBV7-9; 7 nucleotides line up with TRBD2. The CDR3 contains 13 residues. From germline, CDR1 is SEHNR and CDR2 FQNEAQ (reference sequence). V lost 7 bases to trimming and J lost 4 bases; unmatched junction nucleotides: 6. The CDR3 DNA sequence: TGTGCCAGCACCCACGCGGGGGTAGAGACCCAGTACTTC. Amino acids: CASTHAGVETQYF.

This clonotype showed up many times. The CDR3 loop is CASSLHRGNTEAFF. CDR3 DNA sequence: TGTGCCAGCAGCCTTCACAGGGGTAACACTGAAGCTTTCTTT. The chain combines TRBV11-3 with TRBJ1-1; 7 positions agree with TRBD1. J lost 2 bases, V lost 5 bases, and 5 bases had no gene match. CDR3 length equals 14 residues. Germline-derived CDR1 and CDR2 are SGHNT and YENEEA.

Details on this clonotype: Sequence at one end of the junction differs from germline and may be a read error. The chain is built from TRBV25-1 and TRBJ2-1, with D possibly being TRBD2 (5 bases). This CDR3 contains 14 residues. CDR1 is MGHDK and CDR2 is SYGVNS in the germline V gene. CDR3 region: CSSSGGLSYNEQFF. The CDR3 DNA sequence: TGTTCCAGCAGTGGAGGATTGTCCTACAATGAGCAGTTCTTC. Full variable domain (rest looked up from reference TRBV25-1 and TRBJ2-1): EADIYQTPRYLVIGTGKKITLECSQTMGHDKMYWYQQDPGMELHLIHYSYGVNSTEKGDLSSESTVSRIRTEHFPLTLESARPSHTSQYLCSSSGGLSYNEQFFGPGTRLTVL.

This clonotype has at least ten counts. The chain links TRBV12-3 or TRBV12-4 to TRBJ1-5; weak D call: TRBD1 (5 bases). Trimming cost V 4 bases and J 2 bases, with 12 bases left between them. This CDR3 has 15 amino acids. The CDR3 DNA reads TGTGCCAGCAGTTGGGGCAGTGATGGCAATCAGCCCCAGCATTTT. Its translation: CASSWGSDGNQPQHF.

This clonotype was observed at least ten times. This sequence joins TRBV3-1 and TRBJ1-2, with 7 positions matching TRBD1. The CDR3 spans 14 residues. Trimming removed 0 bases from V and 8 bases from J; junction bases left unmatched: 6. Germline CDR1 is LGHDT and CDR2 is YNNKEL (reference sequence). CDR3 in amino acids: CASSQDPQGGGYTF. In nucleotides, the CDR3 is TGTGCCAGCAGCCAAGATCCCCAGGGGGGAGGCTACACCTTC.

There are a few counts of this clonotype. The chain couples TRBV7-8 to TRBJ2-5; D is unclear. The ends were cut back, 1 base at V and 5 bases at J, with 5 bases in the middle. Germline CDR1 SGHVS, CDR2 FQNEAQ. CDR3 length: 12 residues. CDR3 sequence reads: CASSLVSETQYF. The CDR3 DNA follows: TGTGCCAGCAGCTTAGTGTCGGAGACCCAGTACTTC.

This clonotype was seen many times. The chain uses TRBV20-1 and TRBJ1-5; D is perhaps TRBD1 (6 bases). This CDR3 has 14 residues. Trimming took off 0 bases at V and 1 base at J, with 7 bases between the two ends. CDR1 and CDR2 (germline): DFQATT, SNEGSKA (reference sequence). CDR3 in DNA: TGCAGTGCTAGAGAGGGGGCGAGCAATCAGCCCCAGCATTTT. Translation gives CSAREGASNQPQHF.

At least ten counts were recorded for this clonotype. V is TRBV5-1 and J is TRBJ2-7, with a tentative D call TRBD2 (5 bases). V shed 3 bases and J shed 2 bases, with 12 bases lying between them. Germline loops: CDR1 SGHRS, CDR2 YFSETQ. This CDR3 comprises 14 residues. CDR3: CASSSYPGAYEQYF. The CDR3 DNA reads as TGCGCCAGCAGCTCCTATCCCGGGGCCTACGAGCAGTACTTC.

At least ten counts were recorded for this clonotype. CDR3 sequence reads: CSARERGSNYGYTF. CDR3 in DNA: TGCAGTGCTAGAGAACGGGGATCTAACTATGGCTACACCTTC. This chain uses TRBV20-1 with TRBJ1-2; D is unclear. The ends were cut back, 0 bases at V and 0 bases at J, with 8 bases in the middle. CDR1 is DFQATT and CDR2 is SNEGSKA in the germline V gene (reference sequence). CDR3 length equals 14 residues.

This clonotype was detected many times. The chain employs TRBV10-3 and TRBJ1-1; no reliable D call. The CDR3 is 11 residues long. Germline assignment: CDR1 ENHRY and CDR2 SYGVKD. V gave up 3 bases and J gave up 2 bases, with 1 base separating them. In nucleotides, the CDR3 is TGTGCCATCAGTGACAACACTGAAGCTTTCTTT. Its protein is CAISDNTEAFF.

Within the sample, this clonotype is medium-sized. J is TRBJ2-7 and V is TRBV29-1; 10 bases align to TRBD1. Germline CDR1 is SQVTM and CDR2 is ANQGSEA. The CDR3 is 12 residues long. J was trimmed by 4 bases and V by 7 bases; bases with no gene match: 4. The CDR3 is CSAGTGVYEQYF. CDR3 DNA: TGCAGCGCCGGGACAGGGGTTTACGAGCAGTACTTC.

This clonotype occurred many times. This chain links TRBV20-1 with TRBJ1-2; maybe TRBD1 (6 bases). The CDR3 runs to 16 residues. V dropped 1 base and J dropped 0 bases, with 15 bases sitting between them. Germline V gene sequence: CDR1 DFQATT, CDR2 SNEGSKA (reference sequence). The CDR3 sequence: CSARVVDRTANYGYTF. The CDR3 bases are TGCAGTGCTAGAGTTGTGGACCGGACAGCTAACTATGGCTACACCTTC.

This clonotype was found many times. V is TRBV29-1 and J is TRBJ2-4; TRBD1 might be the D (6 bases). V gave up 1 base and J gave up 6 bases, with 10 bases separating them. This CDR3 is 13 amino acids long. Germline assignment: CDR1 SQVTM and CDR2 ANQGSEA. The chain's CDR3 is CSVEVGRGNIQYF. CDR3 bases: TGCAGCGTTGAAGTCGGCAGGGGAAACATTCAGTACTTC.

This clonotype occurred many times. This chain links TRBV5-6 with TRBJ1-1, with D maybe TRBD1 (6 bases). V was cut by 4 bases and J by 4 bases, with 11 bases left in between. CDR1 is SGHDT, CDR2 YYEEEE, per germline. This CDR3 is built from 13 residues. The CDR3, as DNA: TGTGCCAGCAGCGCCACAGGGCGCACTGAAGCTTTCTTT. It is translated as CASSATGRTEAFF.